Shown below are 32 T cell receptor beta chains from a single sample sequenced in a study of blood T cell repertoires in COVID-19. Using immunoSEQ multiplex PCR, the repertoire was profiled, and TCRdb retains in-frame clones only, with some absent. The top ten clones hold around 0.86% of a sample with 25,000 to 35,000 clones, approximately 93% of them seen once. The specimen sequenced was peripheral blood. Receptors originate from a woman between 70 and 85 years old with COVID-19, enrolled during active disease.

The chain employs TRBV7-2 and TRBJ2-5; possible D gene TRBD1, 5 bases. The germline gives CDR1 SGHTA, CDR2 FQGNSA. CDR3 size: 15 residues. V lost 7 bases, J lost 5 bases, and 20 bases lay in between. The CDR3 DNA sequence: TGTGCCAGCATCCTCGGTGGGGCCACCTGGGAGACCCAGTACTTC. This encodes CASILGGATWETQYF.

The chain links TRBV10-2 to TRBJ1-4; tentatively, D is TRBD1 (5 bases). The CDR3 spans 16 residues. Trimming left V 0 bases short and J 7 bases short, with 15 bases between. CDR1 and CDR2 from the germline V gene are WSHSY and SAAADI. CDR3 sequence reads: CASSESLSRVREKLFF. The DNA for the CDR3 is TGCGCCAGCAGTGAGTCCCTGAGCAGGGTCCGTGAAAAACTGTTTTTT.

This chain links TRBV29-1 with TRBJ1-1; 7 nucleotides match TRBD1. Per germline, CDR1 SQVTM and CDR2 ANQGSEA. The CDR3 is 15 residues long. V gave up 4 bases and J gave up 1 base; unmatched junction bases: 9. The CDR3 reads CSVGYRGKGNTEAFF. DNA of the CDR3: TGCAGCGTTGGGTACAGGGGCAAGGGGAACACTGAAGCTTTCTTT.

V gene TRBV7-3 combines with J gene TRBJ1-1, with TRBD1 as a possible D gene (5 bases). Germline V gene data show CDR1 as SGHTA and CDR2 as FQGTGA. The CDR3 is 13 residues long. Trimming left V 9 bases short and J 4 bases short, with 15 bases between. CDR3 loop: CASSKGPGTEAFF. CDR3 nucleotides: TGTGCCAGTAGCAAGGGGCCCGGCACTGAAGCTTTCTTT.

The rearrangement uses TRBV19 and TRBJ2-2; possibly TRBD1 for D (7 bases). Germline CDR1 is LNHDA and CDR2 is SQIVND (reference sequence). V lost 5 bases and J 5 bases, leaving 18 bases between the germline ends. The CDR3 totals 16 residues. The CDR3 protein is CASSGTGARGTGELFF. Here the CDR3 DNA reads TGTGCCAGTAGTGGTACAGGGGCCCGGGGGACCGGGGAGCTGTTTTTT.

The J gene is TRBJ2-7, the V gene TRBV5-8; the D gene is possibly TRBD2 (6 bases). Trimming left V 3 bases short and J 3 bases short, with 7 bases between. Germline V gene data show CDR1 as SGHTS and CDR2 as YDEGEE. This CDR3 is 12 amino acids long. The DNA of the CDR3 is TGTGCCAGCAGCTGGGAGGACTACGAGCAGTACTTC. Amino acids: CASSWEDYEQYF.

This clone showed up just a few times. The chain is built from TRBV29-1 and TRBJ2-2; D perhaps matches TRBD1 (5 bases). Trimming removed 7 bases from V and 6 bases from J, with 21 bases in between. The CDR3 has 15 amino acids. Germline V gene lookup returns CDR1 SQVTM and CDR2 ANQGSEA. In DNA, the CDR3 is TGCAGCGCTGGGCAGGGATCGAGTTTTCCCGGGGAGCTGTTTTTT. It translates to CSAGQGSSFPGELFF.

This chain connects TRBV7-2 to TRBJ1-2; D is unclear. V lost 5 bases and J lost 4, with 14 bases in between. The CDR3 covers 14 residues. Per germline, CDR1 SGHTA and CDR2 FQGNSA. The CDR3 sequence is CASSPFATPYGYTF. For the CDR3, the DNA is TGTGCCAGCAGCCCCTTCGCGACACCCTATGGCTACACCTTC. The entire variable domain, with the rest obtained from reference TRBV7-2 and TRBJ1-2, is as follows: GAGVSQSPSNKVTEKGKDVELRCDPISGHTALYWYRQSLGQGLEFLIYFQGNSAPDKSGLPSDRFSAERTGGSVSTLTIQRTQQEDSAVYLCASSPFATPYGYTFGSGTRLTVV.

This sequence joins TRBV5-5 and TRBJ2-7, with 11 bases matching TRBD1. Germline loops: CDR1 SGHKS, CDR2 YYEKEE (reference sequence). The CDR3 totals 15 residues. Losses at the gene ends were 3 bases for V and 2 bases for J; bases not matched to a gene: 4. The CDR3 sequence is CASSWGQGGTYEQYF. CDR3 nucleotides: TGTGCCAGCAGCTGGGGACAGGGGGGAACCTACGAGCAGTACTTC.

In its sample, this clone was seen once. The chain carries TRBV2 and TRBJ2-1, with no clear D. V was pared by 2 bases and J by 2 bases, with 7 bases between. Germline CDR1 and CDR2: SNHLY and FYNNEI. The CDR3 has 14 residues. The CDR3 here is CASSESVPYNEQFF. CDR3 nucleotide sequence: TGTGCCAGCAGTGAAAGCGTACCCTACAATGAGCAGTTCTTC.

The chain employs TRBV27 and TRBJ2-7; D is ambiguous. Germline V CDR1 and CDR2: MNHEY, SMNVEV (reference sequence). The CDR3 spans 13 residues. The ends were cut back, 3 bases at V and 1 base at J, with 7 bases in the middle. This CDR3 is CASSFSGSYEQYF. The CDR3 DNA is TGTGCCAGCAGTTTTTCCGGGTCCTACGAGCAGTACTTC.

The CDR3 DNA follows: TGCAGTGCTAGGGCGGACAATGAGCAGTTCTTC. The encoded protein is CSARADNEQFF. The chain employs TRBV20-1 and TRBJ2-1; D not resolved. This CDR3 contains 11 residues. Trimming cost V 3 bases and J 5 bases, with 5 bases left between them. The germline V gene has CDR1 DFQATT and CDR2 SNEGSKA (reference sequence).

This chain uses TRBV11-2 with TRBJ2-2; D might be TRBD2 (6 bases). The CDR3 runs 16 residues. Germline V CDR1 and CDR2: SGHAT, FQNNGV. The V end was cut by 5 bases, the J end by 1 base, with 14 bases between. Written as DNA, the CDR3 is TGTGCCAGCAGCAGGATGGAGGGCCTGAACACCGGGGAGCTGTTTTTT. Amino acids: CASSRMEGLNTGELFF.

CDR3 sequence reads: CASSLGPSFTDTQYF. In DNA, the CDR3 is TGTGCCAGCAGCTTAGGGCCTAGCTTCACAGATACGCAGTATTTT. The rearrangement joins TRBV7-3 to TRBJ2-3; D is possibly TRBD2 (5 bases). CDR3 length: 15 residues. Trimming stripped 2 bases from V and 2 bases from J, with 11 bases between. The germline V gene has CDR1 SGHTA and CDR2 FQGTGA.

The chain is built from TRBV4-2 and TRBJ2-1; TRBD2 aligns across 10 bases. Germline V gene sequence: CDR1 LGHNA, CDR2 YNFKEQ. J lost 4 bases, V lost 4 bases, and 4 bases had no gene match. The CDR3 is 15 amino acids. The CDR3 nucleotides read TGTGCCAGCAGCCCCGAGCGGGAGGGATACAATGAGCAGTTCTTC. Translating gives CASSPEREGYNEQFF.

This chain connects TRBV4-1 to TRBJ2-3; TRBD2 is a possible D gene (5 bases). This CDR3 spans 14 amino acids. V was pared by 4 bases and J by 1 base, with 9 bases between. Germline CDR1 MGHRA, CDR2 YSYEKL. The CDR3 here is CASSPLGGTDTQYF. CDR3 nucleotide sequence: TGCGCCAGCAGCCCACTCGGGGGCACAGATACGCAGTATTTT.

The chain couples TRBV28 to TRBJ2-7; 9 bases align to TRBD2. The germline gives CDR1 MDHEN, CDR2 SYDVKM. Germline trimming cut 5 bases from V and 6 bases from J; bases unmatched to any gene: 8. The CDR3 runs 14 residues. For the CDR3, the DNA is TGTGCCAGCAGTCCGTTAGCGGGAGTCCTCGAGCAGTACTTC. Encoded protein: CASSPLAGVLEQYF.

J is TRBJ2-5 and V is TRBV4-2; 12 nucleotides match TRBD2. The CDR3 length is 16 residues. CDR1 and CDR2 from the germline V gene are LGHNA and YNFKEQ. V lost 4 bases, J lost 1 base, and 4 bases stayed unmatched. CDR3 loop: CASSLGLAGTQETQYF. CDR3 bases: TGTGCCAGCAGCCTGGGACTAGCGGGTACCCAAGAGACCCAGTACTTC.

The genes are TRBV28 and TRBJ2-5, with D perhaps TRBD2 (5 bases). Germline lookup yields CDR1 MDHEN and CDR2 SYDVKM. V was clipped by 5 bases and J by 5 bases, with 15 bases between them. The CDR3 sequence is 14 residues long. The CDR3 here is CASSDYERVETQYF. The CDR3 DNA reads as TGTGCCAGCAGTGACTACGAGAGGGTGGAGACCCAGTACTTC.

The CDR3 here is CASSQNPPTTSAGELFF. The CDR3 bases are TGTGCCAGCAGCCAAAATCCGCCTACGACTAGCGCCGGGGAGCTGTTTTTT. V is TRBV3-1 (or the pseudogene TRBV3-2) and J is TRBJ2-2; 8 positions agree with TRBD2. Germline V gene sequence: CDR1 LGHDT, CDR2 YNNKEL (reference sequence). V dropped 2 bases and J dropped 6; count of bases not matched to a gene: 11. This CDR3 comprises 17 residues.

The chain employs TRBV4-1 and TRBJ1-4; the D is unclear. This CDR3 is 15 amino acids long. The V end was cut by 4 bases, the J end by 5 bases, with 14 bases between. Per the germline V gene, CDR1 is MGHRA and CDR2 is YSYEKL. The CDR3 loop is CASSRSMGGNEKLFF. For the CDR3, the DNA is TGCGCCAGCAGCCGTAGTATGGGAGGGAATGAAAAACTGTTTTTT.

This chain uses TRBV18 with TRBJ1-3; no firm D call. The CDR3 consists of 14 residues. Germline V gives CDR1 KGHSH, CDR2 LQKENI. V lost 3 bases and J lost 2, with 8 bases in between. The CDR3 DNA reads as TGTGCCAGCTCACCCGAACTTCCTGGAAACACCATATATTTT. Encoded protein: CASSPELPGNTIYF.

This clone turned up a few times. The rearrangement uses TRBV29-1 and TRBJ2-5; 9 positions match TRBD1. There are 16 residues in the CDR3. The ends lost 6 bases at V and 5 bases at J; junction bases unmatched: 16. In germline, CDR1 is SQVTM, CDR2 ANQGSEA. The CDR3 DNA is TGCAGCGTCACTCAGGCCCCGGGACAGGGCCCCGAGACCCAGTACTTC. It translates to CSVTQAPGQGPETQYF.

The rearrangement joins TRBV5-1 to TRBJ2-5; 12 nucleotides align to TRBD2. Looked up from germline, CDR1 is SGHRS and CDR2 is YFSETQ. This CDR3 is built from 16 residues. V lost 1 base and J lost 5; bases outside the gene matches: 6. The CDR3 DNA follows: TGCGCCAGCAGCTTGACGGGCCTAGCGGGAGGGGAGACCCAGTACTTC. It is translated as CASSLTGLAGGETQYF. The full variable domain, completed using reference TRBV5-1 and TRBJ2-5, is KAGVTQTPRYLIKTRGQQVTLSCSPISGHRSVSWYQQTPGQGLQFLFEYFSETQRNKGNFPGRFSGRQFSNSRSEMNVSTLELGDSALYLCASSLTGLAGGETQYFGPGTRLLVL.

The chain combines TRBV10-1 with TRBJ2-1, with TRBD1 matching over 7 bases. Losses at the gene ends were 6 bases for V and 4 bases for J; bases not matched to a gene: 15. CDR3 length: 17 residues. Germline CDR1 WNHNN, CDR2 SYGVQD (reference sequence). CDR3: CASSEIPGQPEYNEQFF. In nucleotides, the CDR3 is TGCGCCAGCAGCGAAATACCGGGACAGCCAGAATACAATGAGCAGTTCTTC.

The V call is TRBV15, the J call TRBJ1-2; possible D gene TRBD1, 6 bases. Trimming left V 0 bases short and J 9 bases short, with 11 bases between. Germline values: CDR1 LNHNV, CDR2 YYDKDF (reference sequence). CDR3 size: 13 residues. CDR3 protein: CATSREGRGSYTF. The CDR3 bases are TGTGCCACCAGCAGAGAGGGCAGGGGTAGCTACACCTTC.

The chain links TRBV3-1 (or the pseudogene TRBV3-2) to TRBJ2-7; D perhaps matches TRBD1 (5 bases). Germline CDR1 and CDR2: LGHDT and YNNKEL (reference sequence). Trimming cost V 3 bases and J 3 bases, with 15 bases left between them. The CDR3 runs 15 residues. The CDR3: CASSQDPTGIYEQYF. CDR3 DNA: TGTGCCAGCAGCCAGGACCCAACAGGAATCTACGAGCAGTACTTC.

The chain recombines TRBV19 with TRBJ1-1; 9 bases agree with TRBD1. This CDR3 has 16 amino acids. With 8 bases clipped from V and 5 bases from J, the junction kept 15 bases outside the gene matches. Germline V CDR1 and CDR2: LNHDA, SQIVND (reference sequence). The CDR3 nucleotides read TGTGCCAGTGTACGGGACAGGGAATTTATAGGGACTGAAGCTTTCTTT. This encodes CASVRDREFIGTEAFF.

This sequence joins TRBV6-5 and TRBJ1-3; maybe TRBD1 (5 bases). CDR1 is MNHEY and CDR2 is SVGAGI in the germline V gene. Trimming removed 5 bases at V and 4 bases at J, with 9 bases between. CDR3 length equals 13 residues. As DNA, the CDR3 is TGTGCCAGCAGTACAGGTTTCGGAAACACCATATATTTT. Protein sequence: CASSTGFGNTIYF.

The chain couples TRBV5-4 to TRBJ1-2; D not certain. V dropped 6 bases and J dropped 2 bases, with 11 bases sitting between them. The CDR3 covers 13 residues. Germline V CDR1 and CDR2: SGHNT, YYREEE (reference sequence). The CDR3 DNA follows: TGTGCCAGCAAACCCACCGGGAACTATGGCTACACCTTC. Protein product: CASKPTGNYGYTF.

This chain joins TRBV6-2 or TRBV6-3 and TRBJ1-1, with D hard to call. The CDR3 covers 14 residues. The V gene lost 6 bases and the J gene lost 2 bases, with 13 bases spanning the gap. Germline CDR1 MNHEY, CDR2 SVGEGT. CDR3 sequence: CASSFRSHNTEAFF. The CDR3 DNA sequence: TGTGCCAGCAGCTTCCGGTCCCATAACACTGAAGCTTTCTTT.

The V gene is TRBV27, the J gene TRBJ2-7; perhaps TRBD1 as D (6 bases). The CDR3 sequence is 14 residues long. The germline gives CDR1 MNHEY, CDR2 SMNVEV (reference sequence). V dropped 2 bases and J dropped 3 bases, with 11 bases sitting between them. The chain's CDR3 is CASSLSEGGYEQYF. CDR3 DNA: TGTGCCAGCAGTTTAAGTGAAGGGGGCTACGAGCAGTACTTC.